This TCR beta chain stems from a study of glioma-infiltrating T cells after dendritic cell vaccination. Across the study: Monocyte-derived dendritic cells, cultured seven days with IL-4 and GM-CSF, were pulsed with autologous tumor lysate.

Time point denoted: after dendritic cell vaccination, including at tumor progression/relapse. Fresh-frozen tumor tissue and more than two years of survival data were available for all. This clone was detected only a few times. As yet, its antigen is unknown. Study conclusions and caveats: The cohort had few patients with full blood and tumor sets. TCR clonality showed no direct relationship with survival.

The CDR3 runs to 16 residues. Germline CDR1 and CDR2: MGHRA and YSYEKL. V was cut by 1 base and J by 3 bases, with 16 bases left in between. Using immunoSEQ multiplex PCR, the repertoire was profiled, and TCRdb retains in-frame clones only, with some absent. Counted here are about 100,000 clones, 65% to 85% occurring once; the ten biggest clones make up 5.4%. This sample comprised blood, obtained after dendritic cell vaccination. This receptor was obtained from a human donor with glioblastoma. This chain links TRBV4-1 with TRBJ2-7; maybe TRBD1 (6 bases). The CDR3 loop reads CASSQGLGGSLYEQYF. The CDR3 coding sequence is TGCGCCAGCAGCCAAGGTCTAGGGGGATCCCTCTACGAGCAGTACTTC.